This T cell receptor beta chain emerged from a study of T cells in Graves' hyperthyroidism and ophthalmopathy. The definition of stable Graves' hyperthyroidism was no ophthalmopathy progression within 18 months. Patients between 18 and 65 years old had hyperthyroidism, newly diagnosed and lasting under 2 months. The study excluded patients with uncontrolled infection, other autoimmune disease, pregnancy or lactation. Each 10 ml fresh peripheral blood draw supplied the PBMCs. The source material, RNA transcripts, was used to amplify TCR beta CDR3 regions. TCR CDR3 regions were first amplified by RT-PCR with HTBI primers. TCRdb re-called the multiplex PCR reads with MiXCR, one entry per CDR3 protein. The sample contains approximately 740,000 distinct CDR3 sequences, around 15% of which appear only once. In germline, CDR1 is GTSNPN, CDR2 SVGIG (reference sequence). This CDR3 region has 16 residues. V lost 2 bases and J lost 7, with 24 bases in between.

The rearrangement uses TRBV30 and TRBJ2-7; D perhaps matches TRBD2 (6 bases). The sample comprised blood. The sequence derives from a woman younger than 35 with Graves' hyperthyroidism. CDR3 DNA: TGTGCCTGGAGTTTTCAGGGCCTGGGATATCGGGGGGAGCAGTACTTC. Amino acid sequence: CAWSFQGLGYRGEQYF.